The rows below give T cell receptor beta chains drawn from one sample of a study of cytomegalovirus exposure and HLA in healthy donors. Generated by immunoSEQ multiplex PCR, the TCRdb table keeps only in-frame clones and is missing some. The profile covers fewer than 250,000 clones, with more than 75% appearing a single time and approximately 2% taken by the ten largest. Source material: PBMCs. Source of these receptors: a woman in her late teens or twenties in good health and CMV-seronegative. Each CDR3 is given with its conserved first and last residue. Each record gives: CDR3 DNA, CDR3 protein, D gene, V gene, J gene, clone size. The D gene is left open where the match is weak. A clone size is listed for some rows: how often the clone was seen (once, few, many), or a class if it is expanded.

DNA: TGCGCCAGCAGCTTGGGCTCCCGGGACAGAGCCTACGAGCAGTACTTC
CDR3: CASSLGSRDRAYEQYF
D: TRBD1
V: TRBV5-1
J: TRBJ2-7
size: -

DNA: TGTGCCACCAGCAGTCTACAGGGAAAGGAAAAACTGTTTTTT
CDR3: CATSSLQGKEKLFF
D: -
V: TRBV15
J: TRBJ1-4
size: -

DNA: TGTGCCAGTAGTGTCGGGGACAGGGCCAGCGATTTT
CDR3: CASSVGDRASDF
D: TRBD1
V: TRBV19
J: TRBJ1-5
size: -

DNA: TGTGCCAGCAGAACGACAGGGACCTACTCCTACGAGCAGTACTTC
CDR3: CASRTTGTYSYEQYF
D: TRBD1
V: TRBV6-6
J: TRBJ2-7
size: -

DNA: TGTGCCAGCTCACCCTCCACCGGGACAGGGGGCGGTTATGGCTACACCTTC
CDR3: CASSPSTGTGGGYGYTF
D: TRBD1
V: TRBV18
J: TRBJ1-2
size: -

DNA: TGTGCCAGCAGCGTAGGTGCTAGCGCACACAATGAGCAGTTCTTC
CDR3: CASSVGASAHNEQFF
D: -
V: TRBV9
J: TRBJ2-1
size: -

DNA: TGTGCCAGCAGTGACGGGAGGGGCACAGATACGCAGTATTTT
CDR3: CASSDGRGTDTQYF
D: TRBD2
V: TRBV2
J: TRBJ2-3
size: once

DNA: TGTGCCAGCAGCCCTAGGGGGGGCCTTGGGTACGAGCAGTACTTC
CDR3: CASSPRGGLGYEQYF
D: -
V: TRBV9
J: TRBJ2-7
size: -

DNA: TGTGCCAGCAGTTATAATTTAGGAAGGCAGGGCACAGCTTTCTTT
CDR3: CASSYNLGRQGTAFF
D: -
V: TRBV6-5
J: TRBJ1-1
size: few

DNA: TGTGCCAGCAGCTTACGGGGAGGTGATGAAAAACTGTTTTTT
CDR3: CASSLRGGDEKLFF
D: -
V: TRBV7-6
J: TRBJ1-4
size: -

DNA: TGTGCCAGCAGTGAAACTAGCCGCGGAGGCACTGAAGCTTTCTTT
CDR3: CASSETSRGGTEAFF
D: -
V: TRBV25-1
J: TRBJ1-1
size: -